This T cell receptor beta chain was sequenced during a study of cytomegalovirus exposure and HLA in healthy donors. In the study overall: Some 91 million unique TCRs from HLA-typed donors were held in an early release of data.

PCR used 60 Vbeta primers and 13 Jbeta primers. Produced via immunoSEQ multiplex PCR; TCRdb's table is partial and in-frame only. The sample lists about 140,000 clones; about 84% were seen once. Between the trimmed V and J ends, which lost 7 bases and 5 bases, there was a span of 12 bases. The CDR3 contains 13 residues. CDR1 MGHDK and CDR2 SYGVNS come from the germline V gene. The source is a male donor in good health and CMV-seronegative. The sequenced sample was PBMCs. V usage is TRBV25-1 and J usage is TRBJ1-5, with D perhaps matching TRBD1 (5 bases). Here the CDR3 reads CASTAGGDQPQHF. In DNA, the CDR3 is TGTGCCAGCACCGCAGGAGGGGATCAGCCCCAGCATTTT.